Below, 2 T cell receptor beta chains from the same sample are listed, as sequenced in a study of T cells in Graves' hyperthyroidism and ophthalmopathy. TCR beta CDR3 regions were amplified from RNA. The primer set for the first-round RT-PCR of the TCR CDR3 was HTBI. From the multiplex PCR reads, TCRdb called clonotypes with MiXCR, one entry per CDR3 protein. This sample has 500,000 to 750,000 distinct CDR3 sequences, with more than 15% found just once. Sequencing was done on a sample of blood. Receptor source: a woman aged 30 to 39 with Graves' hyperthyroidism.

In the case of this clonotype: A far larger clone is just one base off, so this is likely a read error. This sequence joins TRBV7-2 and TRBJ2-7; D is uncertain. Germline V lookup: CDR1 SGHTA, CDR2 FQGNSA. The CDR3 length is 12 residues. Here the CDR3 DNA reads TGTGCCAGCAGCCTGATCTCCTACGAGCAGCACTTC. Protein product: CASSLISYEQHF.

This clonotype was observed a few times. The CDR3: CSASHRVNEQFF. The CDR3 coding sequence is TGCAGTGCTTCTCACAGGGTGAATGAGCAGTTCTTC. This sequence joins TRBV20-1 and TRBJ2-1, with D perhaps matching TRBD1 (6 bases). V was clipped by 5 bases and J by 7 bases, with 12 bases between them. The CDR3 contains 12 residues. From germline, CDR1 is DFQATT and CDR2 SNEGSKA (reference sequence).